The subject of this entry is one T cell receptor beta chain. This entry belongs to a study of shared clonotypes between healthy human individuals. PCR replicates performed on unsorted PBMC used roughly 320 ng DNA, 29,000 or so T cell genomes. TCRdb keeps only in-frame clones here, not all; method: immunoSEQ multiplex PCR. The data hold roughly 480,000 clones, with around three quarters observed a single time. Trimming stripped 5 bases from V and 4 bases from J, with 17 bases between. CDR1 is LNHDA, CDR2 SQIVND, per germline (reference sequence). The CDR3 has 15 amino acids. The sequenced sample was PBMCs. The V and J genes are TRBV19 and TRBJ2-5; D possibly corresponds to TRBD2 (6 bases). This TCR was recovered from a woman in her forties in good health. Some clones in this sample may be carry-over from other donors' samples. CDR3 sequence: CASSVRREGGETQYF. The DNA for the CDR3 is TGTGCCAGTAGTGTAAGGAGGGAAGGTGGAGAGACCCAGTACTTC. Full variable domain (remainder filled in from reference TRBV19 and TRBJ2-5): DGGITQSPKYLFRKEGQNVTLSCEQNLNHDAMYWYRQDPGQGLRLIYYSQIVNDFQKGDIAEGYSVSREKKESFPLTVTSAQKNPTAFYLCASSVRREGGETQYFGPGTRLLVL.